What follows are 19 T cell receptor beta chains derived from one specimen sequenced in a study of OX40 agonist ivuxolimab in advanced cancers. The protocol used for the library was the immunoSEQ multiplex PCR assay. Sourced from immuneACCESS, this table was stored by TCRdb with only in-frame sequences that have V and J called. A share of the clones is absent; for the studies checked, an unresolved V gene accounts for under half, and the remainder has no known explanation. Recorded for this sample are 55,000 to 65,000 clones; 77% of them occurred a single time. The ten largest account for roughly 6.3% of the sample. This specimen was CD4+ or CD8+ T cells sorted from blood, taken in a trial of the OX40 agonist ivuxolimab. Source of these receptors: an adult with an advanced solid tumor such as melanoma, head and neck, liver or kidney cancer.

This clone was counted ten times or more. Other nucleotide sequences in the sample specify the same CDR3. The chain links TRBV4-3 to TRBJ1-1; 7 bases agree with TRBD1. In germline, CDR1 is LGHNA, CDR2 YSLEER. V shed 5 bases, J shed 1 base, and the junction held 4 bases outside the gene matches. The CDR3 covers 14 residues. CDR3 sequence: CASSLGGWNTEAFF. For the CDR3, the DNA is TGCGCCAGCAGCTTAGGGGGCTGGAACACTGAAGCTTTCTTT.

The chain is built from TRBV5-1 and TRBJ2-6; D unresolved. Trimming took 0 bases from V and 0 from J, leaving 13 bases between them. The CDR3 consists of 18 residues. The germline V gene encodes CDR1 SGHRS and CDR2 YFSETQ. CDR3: CASSLVSGSNSGANVLTF. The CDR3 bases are TGCGCCAGCAGCTTGGTTTCTGGATCCAACTCTGGGGCCAACGTCCTGACTTTC.

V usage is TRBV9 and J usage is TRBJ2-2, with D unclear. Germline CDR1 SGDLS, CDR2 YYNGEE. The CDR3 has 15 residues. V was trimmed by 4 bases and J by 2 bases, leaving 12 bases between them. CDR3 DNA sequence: TGTGCCAGCAGCTCTCGTGGGTCTAACACCGGGGAGCTGTTTTTT. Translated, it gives CASSSRGSNTGELFF. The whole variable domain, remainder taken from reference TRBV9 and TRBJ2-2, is DSGVTQTPKHLITATGQRVTLRCSPRSGDLSVYWYQQSLDQGLQFLIQYYNGEERAKGNILERFSAQQFPDLHSELNLSSLELGDSALYFCASSSRGSNTGELFFGEGSRLTVL.

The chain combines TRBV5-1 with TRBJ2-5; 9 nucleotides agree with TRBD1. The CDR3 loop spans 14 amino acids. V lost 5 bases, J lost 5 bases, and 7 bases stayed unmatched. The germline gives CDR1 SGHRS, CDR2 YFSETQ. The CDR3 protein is CASSEQGAHETQYF. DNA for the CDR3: TGCGCCAGCAGTGAACAGGGGGCGCATGAGACCCAGTACTTC.

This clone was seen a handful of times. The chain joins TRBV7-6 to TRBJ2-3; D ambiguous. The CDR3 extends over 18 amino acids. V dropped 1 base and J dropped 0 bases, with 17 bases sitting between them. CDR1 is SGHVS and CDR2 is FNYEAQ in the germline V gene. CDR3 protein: CASSLGARELTSTDTQYF. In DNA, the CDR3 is TGTGCCAGCAGCTTAGGCGCGCGCGAGTTGACTAGCACAGATACGCAGTATTTT.

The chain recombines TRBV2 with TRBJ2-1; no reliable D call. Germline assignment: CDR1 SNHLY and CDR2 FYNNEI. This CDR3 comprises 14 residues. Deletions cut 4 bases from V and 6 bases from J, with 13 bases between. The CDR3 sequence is CASSGMTSTNEQFF. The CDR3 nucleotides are TGTGCCAGCAGTGGGATGACGAGTACCAATGAGCAGTTCTTC.

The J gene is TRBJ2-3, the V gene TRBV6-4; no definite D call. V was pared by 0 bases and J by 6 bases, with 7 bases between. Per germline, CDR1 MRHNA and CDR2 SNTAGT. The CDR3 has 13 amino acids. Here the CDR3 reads CASSDSGPDTQYF. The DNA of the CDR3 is TGTGCCAGCAGTGACTCGGGTCCGGATACGCAGTATTTT.

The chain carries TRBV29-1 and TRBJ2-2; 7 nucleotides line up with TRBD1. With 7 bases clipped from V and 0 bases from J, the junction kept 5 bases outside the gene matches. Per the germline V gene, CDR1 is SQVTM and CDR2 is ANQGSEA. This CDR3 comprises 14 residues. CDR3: CSAYRGTNTGELFF. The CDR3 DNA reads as TGCAGCGCATACAGGGGAACGAACACCGGGGAGCTGTTTTTT.

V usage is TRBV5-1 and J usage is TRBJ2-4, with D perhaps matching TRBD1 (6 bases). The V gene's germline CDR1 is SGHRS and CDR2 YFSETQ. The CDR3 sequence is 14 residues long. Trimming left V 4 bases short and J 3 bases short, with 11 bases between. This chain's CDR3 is CASSPLGHKNIQYF. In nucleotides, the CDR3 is TGCGCCAGCAGCCCGTTGGGACACAAAAACATTCAGTACTTC.

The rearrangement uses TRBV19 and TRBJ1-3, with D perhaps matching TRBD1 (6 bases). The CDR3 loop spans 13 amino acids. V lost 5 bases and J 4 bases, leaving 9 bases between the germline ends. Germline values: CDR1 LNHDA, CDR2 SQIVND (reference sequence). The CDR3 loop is CASSPGQGNTIYF. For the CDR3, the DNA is TGTGCCAGTAGTCCCGGACAGGGAAACACCATATATTTT. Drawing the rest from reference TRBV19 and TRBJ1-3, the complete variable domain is DGGITQSPKYLFRKEGQNVTLSCEQNLNHDAMYWYRQDPGQGLRLIYYSQIVNDFQKGDIAEGYSVSREKKESFPLTVTSAQKNPTAFYLCASSPGQGNTIYFGEGSWLTVV.

The CDR3, as DNA: TGTGCCAGCAGCTTGAGGCAGGGGGCCGATCAGCCCCAGCATTTT. The encoded protein is CASSLRQGADQPQHF. The chain uses TRBV5-8 and TRBJ1-5; 8 nucleotides agree with TRBD1. V lost 1 base to trimming and J lost 5 bases; unmatched junction nucleotides: 5. The germline CDR1 and CDR2 sequences are SGHTS and YDEGEE. The CDR3 runs to 15 residues.

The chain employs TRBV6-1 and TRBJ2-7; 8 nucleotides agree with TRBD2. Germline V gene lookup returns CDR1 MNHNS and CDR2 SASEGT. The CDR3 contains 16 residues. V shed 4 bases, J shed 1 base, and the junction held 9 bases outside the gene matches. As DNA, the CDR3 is TGTGCCAGCAGTGGATATCGAGCGGGAGCTTCCTACGAGCAGTACTTC. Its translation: CASSGYRAGASYEQYF.

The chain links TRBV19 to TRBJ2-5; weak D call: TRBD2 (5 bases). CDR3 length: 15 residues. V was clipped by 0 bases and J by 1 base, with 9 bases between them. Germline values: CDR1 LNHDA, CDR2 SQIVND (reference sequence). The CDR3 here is CASSIDGGSQETQYF. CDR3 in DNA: TGTGCCAGTAGTATAGATGGAGGTTCCCAAGAGACCCAGTACTTC.

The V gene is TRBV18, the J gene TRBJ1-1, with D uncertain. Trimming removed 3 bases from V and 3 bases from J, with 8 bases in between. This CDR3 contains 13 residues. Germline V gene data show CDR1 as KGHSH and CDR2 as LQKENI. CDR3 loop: CASSPGDHTEAFF. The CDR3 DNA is TGTGCCAGCTCACCCGGAGATCACACTGAAGCTTTCTTT.

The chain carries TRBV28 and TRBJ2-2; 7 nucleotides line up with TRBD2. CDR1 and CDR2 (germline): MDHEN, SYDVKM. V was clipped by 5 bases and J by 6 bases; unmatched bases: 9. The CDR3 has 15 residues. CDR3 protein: CASSLAGEGSGELFF. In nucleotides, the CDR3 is TGTGCCAGCAGTCTGGCGGGAGAGGGGTCCGGGGAGCTGTTTTTT.

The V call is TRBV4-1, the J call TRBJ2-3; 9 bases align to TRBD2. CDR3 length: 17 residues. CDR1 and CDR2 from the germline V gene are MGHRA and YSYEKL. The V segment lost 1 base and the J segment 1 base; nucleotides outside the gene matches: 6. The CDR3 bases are TGCGCCAGCAGCCAAGGGGGAGCGGGAGGAGGCACAGATACGCAGTATTTT. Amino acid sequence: CASSQGGAGGGTDTQYF.

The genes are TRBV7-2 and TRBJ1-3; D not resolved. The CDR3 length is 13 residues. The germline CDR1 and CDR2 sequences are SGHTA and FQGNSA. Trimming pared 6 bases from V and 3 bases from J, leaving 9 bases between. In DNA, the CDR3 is TGTGCCAGCAGTTTACAACTTGGAAACACCATATATTTT. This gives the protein CASSLQLGNTIYF. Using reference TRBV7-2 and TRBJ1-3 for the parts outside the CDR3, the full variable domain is GAGVSQSPSNKVTEKGKDVELRCDPISGHTALYWYRQSLGQGLEFLIYFQGNSAPDKSGLPSDRFSAERTGGSVSTLTIQRTQQEDSAVYLCASSLQLGNTIYFGEGSWLTVV.

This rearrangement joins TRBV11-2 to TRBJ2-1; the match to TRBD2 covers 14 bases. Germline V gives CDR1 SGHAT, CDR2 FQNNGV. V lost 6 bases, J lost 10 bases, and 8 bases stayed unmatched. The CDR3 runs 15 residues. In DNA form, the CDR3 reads TGTGCCAGCAGTCCGACTAGCGGGGGGGCCCGGGAGCAGTTCTTC. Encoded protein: CASSPTSGGAREQFF. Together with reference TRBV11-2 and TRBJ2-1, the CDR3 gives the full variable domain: EAGVAQSPRYKIIEKRQSVAFWCNPISGHATLYWYQQILGQGPKLLIQFQNNGVVDDSQLPKDRFSAERLKGVDSTLKIQPAKLEDSAVYLCASSPTSGGAREQFFGPGTRLTVL.

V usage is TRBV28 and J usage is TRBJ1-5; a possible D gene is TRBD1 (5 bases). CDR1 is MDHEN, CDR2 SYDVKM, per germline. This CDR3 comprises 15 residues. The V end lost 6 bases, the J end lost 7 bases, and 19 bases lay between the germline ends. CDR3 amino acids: CASRPLDGGAQPQHF. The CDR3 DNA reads TGTGCCAGCAGGCCCCTGGACGGGGGAGCACAGCCCCAGCATTTT. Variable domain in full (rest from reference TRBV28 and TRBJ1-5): DVKVTQSSRYLVKRTGEKVFLECVQDMDHENMFWYRQDPGLGLRLIYFSYDVKMKEKGDIPEGYSVSREKKERFSLILESASTNQTSMYLCASRPLDGGAQPQHFGDGTRLSIL.